This section outlines one T cell receptor (beta chain) sequence together with its context. Assay: immunoSEQ multiplex PCR; the TCRdb copy retains only in-frame clones and omits some. The sample lists 97,000 or so clones; about 90% were seen once. Between the trimmed V and J ends, which lost 4 bases and 2 bases, there was a span of 11 bases. The CDR3 runs 16 residues. The germline gives CDR1 KGHDR, CDR2 SFDVKD. The source of the sample is a study of control samples from healthy donors and cancer patients. The sequence was collected from a woman aged 18-35 years in good health. The rearrangement links TRBV24-1 to TRBJ2-6, with D perhaps matching TRBD1 (5 bases). The source material was blood. CDR3 DNA: TGTGCCACCAGTGACCCCGACAGCCCTGGGGCCAACGTCCTGACTTTC. It codes for CATSDPDSPGANVLTF.